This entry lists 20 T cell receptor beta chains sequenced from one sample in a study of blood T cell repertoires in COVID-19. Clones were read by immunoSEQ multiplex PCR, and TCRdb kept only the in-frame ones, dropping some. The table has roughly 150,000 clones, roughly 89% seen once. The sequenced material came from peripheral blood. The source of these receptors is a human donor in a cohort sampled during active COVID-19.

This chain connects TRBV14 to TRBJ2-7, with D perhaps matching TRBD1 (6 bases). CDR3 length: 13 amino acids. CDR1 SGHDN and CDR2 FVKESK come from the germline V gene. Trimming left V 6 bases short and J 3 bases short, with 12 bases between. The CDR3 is CASRKQGIYEQYF. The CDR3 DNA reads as TGTGCCAGCAGGAAACAGGGAATCTACGAGCAGTACTTC.

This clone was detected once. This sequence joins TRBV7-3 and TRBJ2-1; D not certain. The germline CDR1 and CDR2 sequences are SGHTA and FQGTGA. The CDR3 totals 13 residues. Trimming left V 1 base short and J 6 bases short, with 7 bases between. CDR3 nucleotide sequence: TGTGCCAGCAGCTTAAACCCGGGCAATGAGCAGTTCTTC. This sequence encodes CASSLNPGNEQFF.

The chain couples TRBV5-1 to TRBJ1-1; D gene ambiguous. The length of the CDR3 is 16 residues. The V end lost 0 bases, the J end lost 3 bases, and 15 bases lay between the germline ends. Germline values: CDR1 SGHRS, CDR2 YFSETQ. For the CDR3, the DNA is TGCGCCAGCAGCTTGGGTGTAACGGGTTGGGACACTGAAGCTTTCTTT. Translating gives CASSLGVTGWDTEAFF.

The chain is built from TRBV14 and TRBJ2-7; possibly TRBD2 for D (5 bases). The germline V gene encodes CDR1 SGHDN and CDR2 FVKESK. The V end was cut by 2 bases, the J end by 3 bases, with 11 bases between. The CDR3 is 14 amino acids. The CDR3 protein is CASSQSGEGYEQYF. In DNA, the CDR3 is TGTGCCAGCAGCCAATCTGGCGAGGGCTACGAGCAGTACTTC.

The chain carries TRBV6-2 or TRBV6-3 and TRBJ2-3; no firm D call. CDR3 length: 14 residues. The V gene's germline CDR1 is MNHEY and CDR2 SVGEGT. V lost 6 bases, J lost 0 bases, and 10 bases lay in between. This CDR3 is CASSPPKSTDTQYF. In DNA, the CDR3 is TGTGCCAGCAGCCCACCTAAGAGCACAGATACGCAGTATTTT.

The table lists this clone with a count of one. The CDR3 nucleotides are TGTGCCAGCAGCGTAGGACAGTACTACGAGCAGTACTTC. Protein sequence: CASSVGQYYEQYF. This sequence joins TRBV9 and TRBJ2-7; D possibly corresponds to TRBD1 (5 bases). Trimming took off 0 bases at V and 3 bases at J, with 7 bases between the two ends. There are 13 residues in the CDR3. Germline assignment: CDR1 SGDLS and CDR2 YYNGEE.

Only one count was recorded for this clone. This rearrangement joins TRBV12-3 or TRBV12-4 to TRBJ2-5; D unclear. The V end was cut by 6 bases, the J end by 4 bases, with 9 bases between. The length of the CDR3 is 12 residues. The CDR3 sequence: CASSLRLETQYF. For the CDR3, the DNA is TGTGCCAGCAGCCTCAGACTAGAGACCCAGTACTTC.

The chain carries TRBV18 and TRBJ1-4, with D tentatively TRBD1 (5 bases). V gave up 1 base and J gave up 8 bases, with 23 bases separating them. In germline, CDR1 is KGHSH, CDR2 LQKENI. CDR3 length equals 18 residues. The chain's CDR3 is CASSPLPGTSSRLEKLFF. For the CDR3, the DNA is TGTGCCAGCTCACCACTTCCCGGGACTTCTTCTCGTTTGGAAAAACTGTTTTTT. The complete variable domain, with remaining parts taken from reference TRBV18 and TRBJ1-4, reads NAGVMQNPRHLVRRRGQEARLRCSPMKGHSHVYWYRQLPEEGLKFMVYLQKENIIDESGMPKERFSAEFPKEGPSILRIQQVVRGDSAAYFCASSPLPGTSSRLEKLFFGSGTQLSVL.

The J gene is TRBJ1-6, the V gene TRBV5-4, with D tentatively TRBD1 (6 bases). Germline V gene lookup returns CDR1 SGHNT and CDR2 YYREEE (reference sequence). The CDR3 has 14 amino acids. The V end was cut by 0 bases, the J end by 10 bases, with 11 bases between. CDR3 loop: CASSLDRVSSPLHF. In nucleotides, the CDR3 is TGTGCCAGCAGCTTGGACAGGGTTAGCTCACCCCTCCACTTT.

CDR3 residues: CASSDGTDTIYGYTF. The CDR3 nucleotides are TGTGCCAGCAGCGATGGGACAGACACCATCTATGGCTACACCTTC. The chain employs TRBV9 and TRBJ1-2; 7 nucleotides match TRBD1. The V gene's germline CDR1 is SGDLS and CDR2 YYNGEE. The CDR3 runs to 15 residues. V shed 3 bases, J shed 4 bases, and the junction held 9 bases outside the gene matches.

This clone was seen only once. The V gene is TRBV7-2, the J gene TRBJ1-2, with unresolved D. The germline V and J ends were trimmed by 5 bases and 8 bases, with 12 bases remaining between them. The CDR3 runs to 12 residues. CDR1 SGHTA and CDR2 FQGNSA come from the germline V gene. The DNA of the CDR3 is TGTGCCAGCAGCACCGTAGAGGGAGGCTACACCTTC. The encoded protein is CASSTVEGGYTF.

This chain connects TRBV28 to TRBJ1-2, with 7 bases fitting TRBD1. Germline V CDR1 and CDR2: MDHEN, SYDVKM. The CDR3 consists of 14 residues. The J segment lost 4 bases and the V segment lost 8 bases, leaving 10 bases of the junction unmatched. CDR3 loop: CASGIRQGFYGYTF. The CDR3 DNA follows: TGTGCCAGCGGGATCCGACAGGGCTTCTATGGCTACACCTTC.

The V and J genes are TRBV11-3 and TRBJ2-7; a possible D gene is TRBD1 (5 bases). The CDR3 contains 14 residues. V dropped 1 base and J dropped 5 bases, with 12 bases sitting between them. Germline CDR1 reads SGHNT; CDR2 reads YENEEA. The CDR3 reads CASSLAGRVNEQYF. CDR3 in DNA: TGTGCCAGCAGCTTAGCCGGCAGGGTAAACGAGCAGTACTTC.

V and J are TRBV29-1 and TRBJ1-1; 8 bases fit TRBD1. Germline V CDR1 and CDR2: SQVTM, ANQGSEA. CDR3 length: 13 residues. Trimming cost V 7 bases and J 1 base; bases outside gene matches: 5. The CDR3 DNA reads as TGCAGCGGGGGAGGACAGGGGAACACTGAAGCTTTCTTT. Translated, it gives CSGGGQGNTEAFF.

CDR3 sequence reads: CAKNAVITEAFF. Written as DNA, the CDR3 is TGTGCTAAAAACGCGGTGATCACTGAAGCTTTCTTT. The chain carries TRBV19 and TRBJ1-1; D is unclear. Germline CDR1 is LNHDA and CDR2 is SQIVND (reference sequence). The CDR3 runs 12 residues.

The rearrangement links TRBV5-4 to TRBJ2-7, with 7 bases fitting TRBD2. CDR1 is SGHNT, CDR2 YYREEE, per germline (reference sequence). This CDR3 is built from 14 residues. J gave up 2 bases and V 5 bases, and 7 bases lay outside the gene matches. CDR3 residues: CASSWASGAYEQYF. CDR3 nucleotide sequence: TGTGCCAGCAGTTGGGCTAGCGGAGCCTACGAGCAGTACTTC.

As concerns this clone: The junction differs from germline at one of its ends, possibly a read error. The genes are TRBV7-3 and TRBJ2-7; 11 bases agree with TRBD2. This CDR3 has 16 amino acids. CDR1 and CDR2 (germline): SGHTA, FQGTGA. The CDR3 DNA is TGTGCCAGCAGGTTAACCGGGACTAGCGGATACTACGAGCAGTACTTC. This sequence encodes CASRLTGTSGYYEQYF.

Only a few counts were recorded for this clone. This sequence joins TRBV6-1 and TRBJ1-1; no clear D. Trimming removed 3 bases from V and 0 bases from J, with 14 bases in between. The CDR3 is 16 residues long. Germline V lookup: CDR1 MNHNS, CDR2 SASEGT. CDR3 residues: CASSDPPGLMNTEAFF. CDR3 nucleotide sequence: TGTGCCAGCAGTGACCCTCCAGGACTTATGAACACTGAAGCTTTCTTT.

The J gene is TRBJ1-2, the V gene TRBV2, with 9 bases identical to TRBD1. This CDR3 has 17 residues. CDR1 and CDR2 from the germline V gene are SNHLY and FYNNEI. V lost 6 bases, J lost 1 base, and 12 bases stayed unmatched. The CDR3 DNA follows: TGTGCCAGCAGGGATCCCGGGACAGGGTCTTTTAACTATGGCTACACCTTC. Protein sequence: CASRDPGTGSFNYGYTF.

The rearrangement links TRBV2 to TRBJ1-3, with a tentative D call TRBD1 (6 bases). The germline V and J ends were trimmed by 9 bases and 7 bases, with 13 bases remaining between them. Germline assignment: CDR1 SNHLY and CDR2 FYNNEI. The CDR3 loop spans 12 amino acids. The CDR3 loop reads CASTGTPNTIYF. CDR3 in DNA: TGTGCCAGTACCGGGACACCTAACACCATATATTTT.